This TCR beta chain was found in a study of cytomegalovirus exposure and HLA in healthy donors. Trimming at V came to 5 bases and at J to 4 bases, leaving 7 bases not matched to a gene. Germline CDR1 reads LNHNV; CDR2 reads YYDKDF (reference sequence). The CDR3 loop spans 15 amino acids. Some clones are missing from TCRdb's copy, which holds only in-frame ones; the method was immunoSEQ multiplex PCR. Here the sample spans 110,000 to 150,000 clones, about 94% being singletons. The rearrangement links TRBV15 to TRBJ2-7; 11 bases align to TRBD2. The TCR comes from a man between 18 and 35 years old in good health and CMV-seropositive. The material sequenced was PBMCs. The CDR3 here is CATSRSGLAEYEQYF. The CDR3 region has the DNA TGTGCCACCAGCCGATCGGGACTAGCGGAATACGAGCAGTACTTC.